This T cell receptor (beta chain) was retrieved from a study of patients and donors after allogeneic stem cell transplantation. The junction had 9 bases not matched to a gene; V was cut back by 1 base and J by 5 bases. Germline V lookup: CDR1 SSHAT, CDR2 FNYEAQ (reference sequence). This CDR3 region has 17 residues. TCRdb reanalysed the RT-PCR reads using MiXCR and keeps one entry per CDR3 protein. The sample yields 150,000 to 250,000 distinct CDR3 sequences, 41% seen once. Sequenced input: blood, either unsorted or a sorted T cell fraction (not recorded which). The receptor's source is a human donor who was either an allogeneic HSCT recipient or a stem cell or donor lymphocyte infusion donor (not recorded which). It is not recorded whose cells these are; they may come from a transplant donor. V usage is TRBV7-7 and J usage is TRBJ2-2; 8 bases line up with TRBD2. The CDR3 protein is CASSLDQRECCTGELFF. As DNA, the CDR3 is TGTGCCAGCAGCTTAGATCAGCGGGAGTGTTGTACCGGGGAGCTGTTTTTT.